This T cell receptor (beta chain) was identified during a study of T cell repertoires in cytomegalovirus infection. This clonotype was observed many times. Its specificity is unknown. TCRdb independently ran MiXCR on the reads; one entry per CDR3 protein. This table has fewer than 550,000 distinct CDR3 sequences, approximately 32% appearing once. The CDR3 runs 15 residues. The germline gives CDR1 SGHTA, CDR2 FQGNSA. The trim removed 6 bases at V and 5 bases at J, leaving 6 bases unmatched. Study-level points and caveats: Across the ex vivo response, the dominant clonotypes were HLA-C-restricted CMV-specific TCR beta clonotypes.

V and J are TRBV7-2 and TRBJ1-6; the match to TRBD1 covers 8 bases. Sequenced: PBMCs. This clonotype originated in a human donor in good health (CMV status not recorded). Some clones in this sample may be carry-over from other donors' samples. The chain's CDR3 is CASRTRTGNNSPLHF. CDR3 bases: TGTGCCAGCAGAACCCGGACAGGGAATAATTCACCCCTCCACTTT.